This passage covers 22 T cell receptor beta chains from one sample sequenced in a study of blood T cell repertoires in COVID-19. This table comes from immunoSEQ multiplex PCR, and its TCRdb copy is limited to in-frame clones, with some not included. This table holds around 260,000 clones, under 90% found once. The sample comprised peripheral blood. The receptors here all came from a woman aged 45-59 years who had recovered from COVID-19.

V is TRBV27 and J is TRBJ2-7; TRBD1 matches at 7 bases. V shed 5 bases, J shed 4 bases, and the junction held 8 bases outside the gene matches. The CDR3 consists of 14 residues. Looked up from germline, CDR1 is MNHEY and CDR2 is SMNVEV (reference sequence). CDR3 in DNA: TGTGCCAGCAGTAGATCAGGGGGTAGGTACGAGCAGTACTTC. Protein: CASSRSGGRYEQYF.

The V and J genes are TRBV12-2 and TRBJ1-1. TRBV12-2 is reported as a pseudogene. The CDR3 contains 10 residues. In DNA, the CDR3 is TGTGCAAGTCGCCCCCACGGGGGTTTCTTT. Encoded protein: CASRPHGGFF.

The V call is TRBV19, the J call TRBJ2-5; D is possibly TRBD2 (7 bases). The CDR3 extends over 15 amino acids. Germline lookup yields CDR1 LNHDA and CDR2 SQIVND (reference sequence). V lost 2 bases and J 5 bases, leaving 15 bases between the germline ends. This chain's CDR3 is CASSISAGALETQYF. CDR3 DNA: TGTGCCAGTAGTATATCTGCGGGGGCTTTGGAGACCCAGTACTTC.

This clone was found once. V and J are TRBV10-3 and TRBJ2-1; D is unresolved. Germline V CDR1 and CDR2: ENHRY, SYGVKD. V was clipped by 0 bases and J by 1 base, with 10 bases between them. The CDR3 runs to 16 residues. CDR3 loop: CAISESMGRSYNEQFF. The CDR3 DNA is TGTGCCATCAGTGAGTCGATGGGCAGATCCTACAATGAGCAGTTCTTC.

By sample share, this clone is medium-sized. In DNA, the CDR3 is TGTGCCACCGCCAGTGAGGGCCTCCACACCGGGGAGCTGTTTTTT. Protein: CATASEGLHTGELFF. The chain combines TRBV24-1 with TRBJ2-2; maybe TRBD2 (5 bases). The V gene's germline CDR1 is KGHDR and CDR2 SFDVKD. V gave up 9 bases and J gave up 3 bases, with 16 bases separating them. The CDR3 loop spans 15 amino acids.

Here the CDR3 reads CASSLGGATEAFF. CDR3 in DNA: TGTGCCAGCAGTTTAGGAGGGGCCACTGAAGCTTTCTTT. The V call is TRBV9, the J call TRBJ1-1, with a possible D match to TRBD1 (5 bases). The CDR3 runs 13 residues. V dropped 5 bases and J dropped 4 bases, with 12 bases sitting between them. CDR1 and CDR2 (germline): SGDLS, YYNGEE.

J is TRBJ1-5 and V is TRBV18; TRBD1 aligns across 9 bases. J was trimmed by 7 bases and V by 6 bases; bases with no gene match: 7. Germline assignment: CDR1 KGHSH and CDR2 LQKENI. CDR3 length: 14 amino acids. CDR3 amino acids: CASSRTGAGQPQHF. In nucleotides, the CDR3 is TGTGCCAGCTCGCGGACAGGGGCCGGACAGCCCCAGCATTTT.

This sequence joins TRBV3-1 (or the pseudogene TRBV3-2) and TRBJ1-2, with a weak D call TRBD1 (6 bases). This CDR3 is built from 14 residues. CDR1 is LGHDT and CDR2 is YNNKEL in the germline V gene (reference sequence). The V and J ends lost 1 base and 7 bases respectively, with 13 bases between them. The DNA of the CDR3 is TGTGCCAGCAGCCAAGCTCAGGGGAGGGGTGGCTACACCTTC. Translating it yields CASSQAQGRGGYTF.

The rearrangement links TRBV27 to TRBJ1-1, with 9 nucleotides matching TRBD1. Per germline, CDR1 MNHEY and CDR2 SMNVEV (reference sequence). V shed 2 bases, J shed 2 bases, and the junction held 12 bases outside the gene matches. The CDR3 extends over 18 amino acids. The CDR3 spells CASSLRAGQGHINTEAFF. Written as DNA, the CDR3 is TGTGCCAGCAGTTTAAGGGCGGGACAGGGACATATCAACACTGAAGCTTTCTTT.

V and J are TRBV10-3 and TRBJ2-4, with D tentatively TRBD1 (5 bases). V lost 5 bases, J lost 0 bases, and 14 bases lay in between. Per the germline V gene, CDR1 is ENHRY and CDR2 is SYGVKD. This CDR3 contains 16 residues. The chain's CDR3 is CAISPKQELAKNIQYF. The CDR3 nucleotides are TGTGCCATCAGTCCTAAACAGGAACTAGCCAAAAACATTCAGTACTTC.

The chain links TRBV6-5 to TRBJ1-1; weak D call: TRBD1 (5 bases). CDR1 is MNHEY, CDR2 SVGAGI, per germline. The CDR3 has 14 amino acids. Trimming took 0 bases from V and 5 from J, leaving 10 bases between them. This CDR3 reads CASSYSMGGTEAFF. The CDR3 region has the DNA TGTGCCAGCAGTTACTCGATGGGGGGGACTGAAGCTTTCTTT.

In DNA form, the CDR3 reads TGTGCCAGCAGCTCCGAACGGGGGTACAATCAGCCCCAGCATTTT. Amino acids: CASSSERGYNQPQHF. The rearrangement links TRBV6-5 to TRBJ1-5, with D maybe TRBD1 (5 bases). CDR3 length: 15 amino acids. CDR1 MNHEY and CDR2 SVGAGI come from the germline V gene. V was pared by 6 bases and J by 3 bases, with 15 bases between.

The chain links TRBV18 to TRBJ1-3, with 7 bases that match TRBD1. The trim removed 3 bases at V and 2 bases at J, leaving 4 bases unmatched. CDR1 and CDR2 from the germline V gene are KGHSH and LQKENI. CDR3 length: 15 amino acids. The CDR3 nucleotides read TGTGCCAGCTCACCCCAAAGGGGGCCTGGAAACACCATATATTTT. It codes for CASSPQRGPGNTIYF.

This rearrangement joins TRBV16 to TRBJ1-5; D is ambiguous. Germline V gene data show CDR1 as KGHSY and CDR2 as FQNENV. The V end lost 0 bases, the J end lost 0 bases, and 15 bases lay between the germline ends. The CDR3 is 18 residues long. For the CDR3, the DNA is TGTGCCAGCAGCCAATCGGTCGAGCGAACCTTTAGCAATCAGCCCCAGCATTTT. Its protein product is CASSQSVERTFSNQPQHF.

This clone was detected many times. The V call is TRBV27, the J call TRBJ2-1; D is perhaps TRBD1 (6 bases). The CDR3 length is 15 residues. Germline-derived CDR1 and CDR2 are MNHEY and SMNVEV (reference sequence). V gave up 8 bases and J gave up 2 bases, with 16 bases separating them. CDR3 bases: TGTGCCAGCCGCACTCTCAGGGGTACCTACAATGAGCAGTTCTTC. It is translated as CASRTLRGTYNEQFF.

The CDR3 protein is CASSAIRQGDKVRWYF. The DNA for the CDR3 is TGTGCCAGCAGTGCTATACGACAGGGTGATAAGGTCCGGTGGTACTTC. The genes are TRBV28 and TRBJ2-5; 7 bases are a match to TRBD1. Germline V lookup: CDR1 MDHEN, CDR2 SYDVKM. The CDR3 extends over 16 amino acids. V dropped 5 bases and J dropped 13; count of bases not matched to a gene: 22.

The V call is TRBV14, the J call TRBJ2-7, with TRBD2 as a possible D gene (5 bases). The CDR3 contains 17 residues. CDR1 and CDR2 from the germline V gene are SGHDN and FVKESK. The ends were cut back, 1 base at V and 0 bases at J, with 16 bases in the middle. CDR3 bases: TGTGCCAGCAGCCAAGGTTGGGTTGGACTGAGCTCCTACGAGCAGTACTTC. Protein sequence: CASSQGWVGLSSYEQYF.

Here the CDR3 DNA reads TGTGCCAGCAGCTTACCGGGAAACACCGGGGAGCTGTTTTTT. It codes for CASSLPGNTGELFF. The chain combines TRBV5-4 with TRBJ2-2; D possibly corresponds to TRBD2 (5 bases). Trimming took off 2 bases at V and 2 bases at J, with 7 bases between the two ends. The V gene's germline CDR1 is SGHNT and CDR2 YYREEE (reference sequence). This CDR3 contains 14 residues.

The chain joins TRBV5-1 to TRBJ2-3; D is undetermined. V lost 0 bases and J lost 2, with 10 bases in between. CDR1 is SGHRS and CDR2 is YFSETQ in the germline V gene. The CDR3 has 15 amino acids. CDR3 in amino acids: CASSLGNRNTDTQYF. CDR3 nucleotides: TGCGCCAGCAGCTTGGGAAATAGAAACACAGATACGCAGTATTTT.

This rearrangement joins TRBV5-6 to TRBJ2-7; D perhaps matches TRBD2 (5 bases). The CDR3 is 13 residues long. V lost 4 bases, J lost 1 base, and 9 bases lay in between. The germline gives CDR1 SGHDT, CDR2 YYEEEE. The DNA of the CDR3 is TGTGCCAGCAGCACCGGGAAATCCTACGAGCAGTACTTC. It is translated as CASSTGKSYEQYF.

V and J are TRBV29-1 and TRBJ2-7, with D perhaps matching TRBD1 (6 bases). The germline gives CDR1 SQVTM, CDR2 ANQGSEA. The V end lost 1 base, the J end lost 0 bases, and 7 bases lay between the germline ends. CDR3 length: 13 amino acids. CDR3 DNA: TGCAGCGTTGAAGTAGGGGGCTCCTACGAGCAGTACTTC. Amino acids: CSVEVGGSYEQYF.

The CDR3 DNA follows: TGCGCCAGCAGCCAAGGAGTCCACCCGGGCACAGATACGCAGTATTTT. As protein: CASSQGVHPGTDTQYF. The V gene is TRBV4-3, the J gene TRBJ2-3; no clear D gene. Deletions cut 1 base from V and 1 base from J, with 12 bases between. The germline V gene encodes CDR1 LGHNA and CDR2 YSLEER. This CDR3 comprises 16 residues.